This entry features one T cell receptor (beta chain) sequence. Its antigen is still unknown. The entry originates in a study of T-cell memory formation after mild COVID-19. Looking at the study overall: Clustering of TCRs was largely donor specific.

The TCR alpha and TCR beta cDNA libraries, bearing sample barcodes and UMIs, were generated by 5'RACE using constant-segment primers. TCRdb passed the 5' RACE reads through MiXCR, listing each CDR3 protein once. The repertoire holds over 300,000 distinct CDR3 sequences, with 20% to 25% as singletons. Notes on the study in general: Pre-infection memory contained some responding clones, which suggested that cross-reactive memory had joined. CD4+ contracting clones were mainly CM and EM; CD8+ ones, EMRA.

Per germline, CDR1 SNHLY and CDR2 FYNNEI. V lost 11 bases, J lost 2 bases, and 20 bases lay in between. CDR3 length equals 15 residues. Sequences were obtained from PBMCs or a T cell subset sorted from them (not recorded which). The receptor's source is a man in his late teens or twenties who had mild COVID-19 (a few samples of this study predate the infection). Cell type and time point are not known. This rearrangement joins TRBV2 to TRBJ2-3; D perhaps matches TRBD2 (7 bases). The CDR3 DNA sequence: TGTGCCTCCCTGCGGGGGCCGACATCCACAGATACGCAGTATTTT. Its translation is CASLRGPTSTDTQYF. The full variable domain, completed using reference TRBV2 and TRBJ2-3, is EPEVTQTPSHQVTQMGQEVILRCVPISNHLYFYWYRQILGQKVEFLVSFYNNEISEKSEIFDDQFSVERPDGSNFTLKIRSTKLEDSAMYFCASLRGPTSTDTQYFGPGTRLTVL.